A single sample is the source of the 24 T cell receptor beta chains below, sequenced in a study of cytomegalovirus exposure and HLA in healthy donors. Both 60 Vbeta primers and 13 Jbeta primers went into the PCR. Some clones are missing from TCRdb's copy, which holds only in-frame ones; the method was immunoSEQ multiplex PCR. The sample shows around 130,000 clones, roughly 82% of them seen only once. The sequencing input was PBMCs. The origin of the receptors is a woman between 18 and 29 years old in good health and CMV-seronegative.

The V gene is TRBV5-1, the J gene TRBJ1-3; no firm D call. Germline assignment: CDR1 SGHRS and CDR2 YFSETQ. The V and J ends lost 0 bases and 7 bases respectively, with 5 bases between them. There are 12 residues in the CDR3. The CDR3 loop is CASSLGENTIYF. In nucleotides, the CDR3 is TGCGCCAGCAGCTTGGGGGAGAACACCATATATTTT.

This rearrangement joins TRBV6-4 to TRBJ2-3; 7 bases match TRBD2. The CDR3 is made up of 14 amino acids. V shed 2 bases and J 1 base; nucleotides not matched to a gene: 0. Germline loops: CDR1 MRHNA, CDR2 SNTAGT. Written as DNA, the CDR3 is TGTGCCAGCAGTGACCGGGGGGGCACAGATACGCAGTATTTT. Translation gives CASSDRGGTDTQYF.

This rearrangement joins TRBV11-3 to TRBJ2-2, with D perhaps matching TRBD2 (5 bases). Per the germline V gene, CDR1 is SGHNT and CDR2 is YENEEA. The CDR3 covers 12 residues. V gave up 5 bases and J gave up 8 bases, with 9 bases separating them. CDR3 sequence reads: CASSGRKGELFF. CDR3 bases: TGTGCCAGCAGCGGGAGAAAAGGGGAGCTGTTTTTT.

The chain joins TRBV18 to TRBJ2-7; maybe TRBD1 (6 bases). Trimming pared 3 bases from V and 2 bases from J, leaving 17 bases between. Germline CDR1 and CDR2: KGHSH and LQKENI. The CDR3 has 16 residues. CDR3 in DNA: TGTGCCAGCTCACCGAGCCAGAGACAGGCCACCTACGAGCAGTACTTC. As protein: CASSPSQRQATYEQYF.

The chain carries TRBV10-3 and TRBJ2-7; D might be TRBD1 (6 bases). CDR3 size: 15 residues. Germline V gene data show CDR1 as ENHRY and CDR2 as SYGVKD. Trimming took 2 bases from V and 5 from J, leaving 16 bases between them. The CDR3 nucleotides are TGTGCCATCAGTGAGCCGGGACAAGTCCGGAACGAGCAGTACTTC. It yields the protein CAISEPGQVRNEQYF.

Turning to this clone: This specimen includes other DNA sequences encoding the same CDR3. The chain couples TRBV4-1 to TRBJ2-7, with 7 bases matching TRBD1. CDR1 is MGHRA and CDR2 is YSYEKL in the germline V gene. V shed 3 bases, J shed 3 bases, and the junction held 8 bases outside the gene matches. This CDR3 spans 15 amino acids. The CDR3 DNA reads TGCGCCAGCAGCCAGGAGTGGGACAGAAACTACGAGCAGTACTTC. It codes for CASSQEWDRNYEQYF.

The chain employs TRBV7-9 and TRBJ1-2; D not certain. This CDR3 is built from 16 residues. Trimming cost V 5 bases and J 5 bases, with 21 bases left between them. CDR1 SEHNR and CDR2 FQNEAQ come from the germline V gene (reference sequence). The CDR3 reads CASSIWTALKGYGYTF. The CDR3 DNA is TGTGCCAGCAGCATCTGGACTGCTCTAAAAGGGTATGGCTACACCTTC.

This chain uses TRBV11-2 with TRBJ2-5; 7 bases agree with TRBD2. The CDR3 consists of 17 residues. Germline assignment: CDR1 SGHAT and CDR2 FQNNGV. Trimming at V came to 6 bases and at J to 5 bases, leaving 18 bases not matched to a gene. The DNA for the CDR3 is TGTGCCAGCAGTCCTCCCCTCCGGGAGGCTTCTGAGGAGACCCAGTACTTC. Encoded protein: CASSPPLREASEETQYF.

The chain couples TRBV27 to TRBJ2-7; the match to TRBD1 covers 10 bases. This CDR3 has 15 amino acids. The ends lost 8 bases at V and 5 bases at J; junction bases unmatched: 12. Germline CDR1 reads MNHEY; CDR2 reads SMNVEV (reference sequence). The CDR3 DNA reads as TGTGCCAGCGGGTTTTGGGACAGGGGTCCTGACGAGCAGTACTTC. Protein product: CASGFWDRGPDEQYF.

V usage is TRBV9 and J usage is TRBJ2-1; 12 nucleotides match TRBD2. Germline V gene data show CDR1 as SGDLS and CDR2 as YYNGEE. The CDR3 is made up of 14 amino acids. The trim removed 0 bases at V and 10 bases at J, leaving 2 bases unmatched. In DNA form, the CDR3 reads TGTGCCAGCAGCGTAGTTGGGACTAGCGGGGAGCAGTTCTTC. Translation gives CASSVVGTSGEQFF.

The J gene is TRBJ1-3, the V gene TRBV6-5; 8 positions agree with TRBD1. The CDR3 contains 14 residues. CDR1 and CDR2 from the germline V gene are MNHEY and SVGAGI. Trimming at V came to 7 bases and at J to 0 bases, leaving 2 bases not matched to a gene. Here the CDR3 reads CASNDRGSGNTIYF. The CDR3 nucleotides are TGTGCCAGCAACGACAGGGGCTCTGGAAACACCATATATTTT.

The chain carries TRBV15 and TRBJ2-3; 9 positions match TRBD2. CDR1 LNHNV and CDR2 YYDKDF come from the germline V gene (reference sequence). This CDR3 spans 16 amino acids. With V trimmed by 4 bases and J by 6 bases, 11 bases remained unmatched. The CDR3 DNA reads TGTGCCACCAGCAAGAGAAGGGGCGGGAGGGCCGATACGCAGTATTTT. This gives the protein CATSKRRGGRADTQYF.

There are a few counts of this clone. The genes are TRBV2 and TRBJ2-5; D gene unclear. V was trimmed by 8 bases and J by 3 bases, leaving 4 bases between them. This CDR3 has 10 residues. The germline V gene has CDR1 SNHLY and CDR2 FYNNEI. CDR3 region: CASSEETQYF. In DNA, the CDR3 is TGTGCCAGCTCTGAAGAGACCCAGTACTTC. Variable domain in full (rest from reference TRBV2 and TRBJ2-5): EPEVTQTPSHQVTQMGQEVILRCVPISNHLYFYWYRQILGQKVEFLVSFYNNEISEKSEIFDDQFSVERPDGSNFTLKIRSTKLEDSAMYFCASSEETQYFGPGTRLLVL.

This chain links TRBV4-2 with TRBJ2-5, with 7 bases aligning to TRBD2. The V and J ends lost 3 bases and 4 bases, in that order; junction bases with no gene match: 14. The CDR3 extends over 17 amino acids. The germline gives CDR1 LGHNA, CDR2 YNFKEQ. The CDR3 DNA reads as TGTGCCAGCAGCCATCCAGGGAGGGACTATGGGGGAGAGACCCAGTACTTC. Amino acid sequence: CASSHPGRDYGGETQYF.

The chain links TRBV7-2 to TRBJ1-2; TRBD1 might be the D (5 bases). Germline lookup yields CDR1 SGHTA and CDR2 FQGNSA. CDR3 length: 16 amino acids. V was clipped by 2 bases and J by 3 bases, with 16 bases between them. The CDR3 coding sequence is TGTGCCAGCAGCTTAACAACCCAGGGAGGGGACTATGGCTACACCTTC. Translated: CASSLTTQGGDYGYTF.

The chain links TRBV6-1 to TRBJ1-5, with D uncertain. Trimming cost V 8 bases and J 2 bases, with 10 bases left between them. The length of the CDR3 is 13 residues. CDR1 is MNHNS and CDR2 is SASEGT in the germline V gene. The CDR3 region is CASLEFGNQPQHF. For the CDR3, the DNA is TGTGCCAGCTTAGAGTTTGGCAATCAGCCCCAGCATTTT.

The V call is TRBV19, the J call TRBJ1-4; D is possibly TRBD1 (5 bases). V lost 5 bases and J 7 bases, leaving 14 bases between the germline ends. Germline loops: CDR1 LNHDA, CDR2 SQIVND (reference sequence). This CDR3 contains 14 residues. CDR3 protein: CASSLGPGGEKLFF. CDR3 bases: TGTGCCAGTAGTCTCGGTCCGGGGGGTGAAAAACTGTTTTTT.

This clone occurred a few times. The chain uses TRBV6-5 and TRBJ2-1; 8 nucleotides align to TRBD2. CDR1 is MNHEY and CDR2 is SVGAGI in the germline V gene. Trimming took 4 bases from V and 5 from J; bases not matched to a gene: 4. The CDR3 is 14 residues long. This CDR3 is CASSFGGRNNEQFF. The CDR3 DNA sequence: TGTGCCAGCAGTTTTGGCGGGAGGAACAATGAGCAGTTCTTC.

The CDR3 region has the DNA TGCAGCGCAACCGGGACTAGCGTTTACGAGCAGTACTTC. This codes for CSATGTSVYEQYF. The chain links TRBV29-1 to TRBJ2-5, with 10 positions matching TRBD2. The DNA matches TRBJ2-7 better at its end, which makes the J call doubtful. Germline V gene lookup returns CDR1 SQVTM and CDR2 ANQGSEA. The CDR3 consists of 13 residues.

The chain is built from TRBV5-1 and TRBJ2-7, with D possibly matching TRBD1 (5 bases). The germline V gene encodes CDR1 SGHRS and CDR2 YFSETQ. The CDR3 is made up of 14 amino acids. The V gene lost 2 bases and the J gene lost 6 bases, with 15 bases spanning the gap. The CDR3 region is CASSFGQGSGEQYF. The CDR3 DNA sequence: TGCGCCAGCAGCTTCGGTCAGGGCTCAGGCGAGCAGTACTTC.

This chain connects TRBV19 to TRBJ1-2, with TRBD1 as a possible D gene (5 bases). CDR3 size: 15 residues. V was shortened by 0 bases and J by 4 bases, with 12 bases between the two germline ends. Germline V CDR1 and CDR2: LNHDA, SQIVND (reference sequence). CDR3 nucleotides: TGTGCCAGTAGTATAGATCCGCAGGGCCTCTATGGCTACACCTTC. Residues: CASSIDPQGLYGYTF.

V and J are TRBV5-1 and TRBJ1-4, with TRBD1 matching over 8 bases. The CDR3 contains 15 residues. Germline CDR1 SGHRS, CDR2 YFSETQ. V gave up 0 bases and J gave up 4 bases; unmatched junction bases: 2. CDR3 in DNA: TGCGCCAGCAGCTTGGCGGGACAGGATAATGAAAAACTGTTTTTT. This gives the protein CASSLAGQDNEKLFF.

This clone has just one count. V and J are TRBV6-6 and TRBJ1-1; no reliable D call. Looked up from germline, CDR1 is MNHNY and CDR2 is SVGAGI (reference sequence). V was clipped by 0 bases and J by 5 bases, with 10 bases between them. This CDR3 is built from 14 residues. CDR3 residues: CASSYSKGGTEAFF. As DNA, the CDR3 is TGTGCCAGCAGTTACTCGAAGGGAGGGACTGAAGCTTTCTTT.

This sequence joins TRBV5-6 and TRBJ1-5; D is perhaps TRBD1 (5 bases). Germline lookup yields CDR1 SGHDT and CDR2 YYEEEE. V was trimmed by 0 bases and J by 12 bases, leaving 13 bases between them. The CDR3 covers 13 residues. The CDR3 spells CASSLAVKGRQHF. The CDR3 bases are TGTGCCAGCAGCTTGGCCGTAAAGGGGCGCCAGCATTTT.